Sequencing of this T cell receptor (beta chain) was carried out in a study of blood T cell repertoires in COVID-19. This clone was seen once. Original processing notes: From reference gene primer amplification, estimates of nucleated cell counts were derived. Sequenced by immunoSEQ multiplex PCR; TCRdb stores in-frame clones only, minus some. The V and J calls and clone size are taken from that table; D and trimming were inferred from the DNA. This sample has about 460,000 clones; less than 90% occur once, and the top ten carry approximately 8%. Trimming took off 0 bases at V and 4 bases at J, with 10 bases between the two ends. Germline V gene data show CDR1 as MGHRA and CDR2 as YSYEKL. This CDR3 is built from 15 residues.

Input material: PBMCs or T cells enriched from blood (not recorded which). V is TRBV4-1 and J is TRBJ1-5, with a tentative D call TRBD1 (5 bases). The clonotype comes from a woman aged 55-70 years who had recovered from COVID-19. The CDR3 nucleotides read TGCGCCAGCAGCCAAGAGACTGGGGGGAATCAGCCCCAGCATTTT. Translation gives CASSQETGGNQPQHF.